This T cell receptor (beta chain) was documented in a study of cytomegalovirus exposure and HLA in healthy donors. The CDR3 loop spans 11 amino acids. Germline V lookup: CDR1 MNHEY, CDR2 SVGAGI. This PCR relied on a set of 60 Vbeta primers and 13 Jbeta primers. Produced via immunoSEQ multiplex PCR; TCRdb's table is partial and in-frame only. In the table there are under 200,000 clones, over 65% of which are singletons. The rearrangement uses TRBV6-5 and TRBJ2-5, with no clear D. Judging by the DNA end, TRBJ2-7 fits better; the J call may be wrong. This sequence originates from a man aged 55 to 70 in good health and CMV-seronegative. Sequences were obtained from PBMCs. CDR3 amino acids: CASGRSYEQYF. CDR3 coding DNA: TGTGCCAGCGGGCGCTCCTACGAGCAGTACTTC.